Shown below are 3 T cell receptor beta chains from a single sample sequenced in a study of radiotherapy plus CTLA-4 blockade in lung cancer. The method was immunoSEQ multiplex PCR; TCRdb's version includes in-frame clones alone and lacks a portion of them. The top ten hold 25% to 35% of the sample, which has tens of thousands of clones, roughly 84% seen once. Specimen: peripheral blood, collected from a patient treated with radiotherapy plus ipilimumab. The receptors shown here come from a human donor with non-small cell lung cancer whose response to radiotherapy plus ipilimumab could not be evaluated.

The chain uses TRBV27 and TRBJ2-3; maybe TRBD1 (5 bases). The CDR3 is 15 residues long. V lost 2 bases, J lost 9 bases, and 18 bases lay in between. The germline gives CDR1 MNHEY, CDR2 SMNVEV (reference sequence). The CDR3 loop reads CASSLQGQGLGTQYF. The CDR3 DNA is TGTGCCAGCAGTTTACAGGGCCAGGGATTGGGAACGCAGTATTTT.

The chain employs TRBV13 and TRBJ2-1; 8 positions match TRBD2. J was trimmed by 3 bases and V by 5 bases; bases with no gene match: 9. Germline CDR1 PRHDT, CDR2 FYEKMQ (reference sequence). The CDR3 is 16 residues long. The CDR3 is CASSPPGLVFYNEQFF. CDR3 sequence (DNA): TGTGCCAGCAGCCCCCCGGGACTAGTTTTCTACAATGAGCAGTTCTTC.

The chain carries TRBV5-1 and TRBJ1-2; possible D gene TRBD1, 6 bases. This CDR3 has 15 residues. Germline-derived CDR1 and CDR2 are SGHRS and YFSETQ. V lost 9 bases, J lost 3 bases, and 21 bases lay in between. The CDR3 loop reads CATTPGDAFYYGYTF. In nucleotides, the CDR3 is TGCGCCACCACCCCAGGGGACGCGTTCTACTATGGCTACACCTTC.